Given below is one T cell receptor (beta chain) in context. Ten or more counts support this clonotype. The antigen it recognizes is unknown. Per-nucleotide qualities are absent, and no much larger clonotype sits a single base away. The data originate from a study of T cell repertoires in cytomegalovirus infection (dated by TCRdb to between 2018 and 2020). At the level of the whole study: Because public TCR beta signatures pointed to carriage of CMV infection together with the matching HLA type, the HLA type of each donor mattered for the analysis.

Study-wide findings and limitations: Carriers of CMV infection plus the relevant HLA type were discriminated by the cumulative frequency of public TCR beta family members in the study cohort and in an independent approximately 340-donor cohort. In the ex vivo response, HLA-C-restricted CMV-specific TCR beta clonotypes were dominant, and in two of eight donors the single most frequent clonotype came from this HLA-C-restricted group.

Sequencer: Illumina HiSeq 1500. Clones were called with MiXCR by TCRdb after fastp trimmed the public reads at Q25, and only in-frame beta chains were retained. Each entry is one CDR3 protein sequence, shown with its most common DNA and genes. The sample contains roughly 240,000 distinct CDR3 sequences, under 8.5% of them found a single time. The ten most abundant clones make up about 6.5% of the sample. A distance of 23 bases separates the germline ends of V and J, which lose 6 bases and 2 bases respectively. From its cysteine to its phenylalanine, the CDR3 spans 17 amino acids. Just CDR3 DNA is preserved here, 51 bases in frame from base 1.

The rearrangement joined TRBV23-1 to TRBJ2-7; the D region is possibly TRBD1 or TRBD2, each matching across 7 bases. TRBV23-1 is treated as an ORF (open reading frame) with a function not yet certain. The TCR comes from a human donor in good health (CMV status not recorded). Some clones in this sample may be carry-over from other donors' samples. Sequencing was carried out using PBMCs. The nucleotides read TGCGCCAGCAGCCATGGGGGGGTCCGGGACAGACCCTACGAGCAGTACTTC. Its protein product is CASSHGGVRDRPYEQYF.